The 14 T cell receptor beta chains presented below share a single source sample, sequenced in a study of CD8 T cells in ankylosing spondylitis. Antigen specificity for these receptors is unknown. Each CDR3 protein gets one entry after TCRdb re-called the 5' RACE reads with MiXCR. The sample has approximately 540,000 distinct CDR3 sequences; roughly 13% are singletons. Regarding the study as a whole: Within ankylosing spondylitis blood, a TCR beta motif made up of roughly eight highly homologous variants appeared to be characteristic.

Sequencing input: blood, either unsorted or a sorted T cell fraction (not recorded which). These receptors were taken from a male donor with ankylosing spondylitis.

This clonotype was observed a handful of times. The rearrangement links TRBV20-1 to TRBJ1-2; D gene uncertain. This CDR3 contains 14 residues. Trimming stripped 3 bases from V and 4 bases from J, with 15 bases between. Germline V gene sequence: CDR1 DFQATT, CDR2 SNEGSKA (reference sequence). The CDR3 DNA reads as TGCAGTGCTAGGGCTGAGACGGACGTCTATGGCTACACCTTC. It is translated as CSARAETDVYGYTF.

In its sample, this clonotype was seen many times. The chain joins TRBV7-2 to TRBJ2-1; 7 bases agree with TRBD1. The CDR3 spans 17 residues. Trimming at V came to 2 bases and at J to 0 bases, leaving 7 bases not matched to a gene. Per the germline V gene, CDR1 is SGHTA and CDR2 is FQGNSA. The DNA of the CDR3 is TGTGCCAGCAGCTTACAACCACAGGGGTCCTCCTACAATGAGCAGTTCTTC. As protein: CASSLQPQGSSYNEQFF.

This clonotype appeared a few times. The chain couples TRBV10-2 to TRBJ1-1, with no clear D. This CDR3 spans 14 amino acids. Per germline, CDR1 WSHSY and CDR2 SAAADI. V was cut by 8 bases and J by 11 bases, with 24 bases left in between. CDR3 loop: CASQFGVAATGAFF. The CDR3 nucleotides read TGCGCCAGCCAGTTTGGGGTGGCAGCTACGGGGGCTTTCTTT.

The chain couples TRBV4-2 to TRBJ2-3; D remains unclear. This CDR3 comprises 16 residues. V lost 1 base to trimming and J lost 1 base, with 12 bases between them. Germline CDR1 and CDR2: LGHNA and YNFKEQ. CDR3 sequence (DNA): TGTGCCAGCAGCCAAGTTGGGTCGGGCGGCACAGATACGCAGTATTTT. Protein: CASSQVGSGGTDTQYF.

The chain has TRBV5-1 and TRBJ2-2; 7 nucleotides agree with TRBD2. Germline CDR1 reads SGHRS; CDR2 reads YFSETQ. With V trimmed by 2 bases and J by 2 bases, 9 bases remained unmatched. This CDR3 has 17 residues. This CDR3 reads CASSFGPERGNTGELFF. The CDR3 nucleotides read TGCGCCAGCAGCTTCGGCCCTGAGCGGGGCAACACCGGGGAGCTGTTTTTT.

The table lists this clonotype with many counts. The gene calls are TRBV12-3 or TRBV12-4 and TRBJ1-5, with TRBD1 identical over 9 bases. The CDR3 has 17 amino acids. Trimming cost V 6 bases and J 6 bases; bases outside gene matches: 15. The CDR3 DNA is TGTGCCAGCAGCCTTGGACAGGGGAAGGGTAGAGTTCAGCCCCAGCATTTT. It translates to CASSLGQGKGRVQPQHF.

V and J are TRBV5-1 and TRBJ2-3; TRBD1 agrees at 12 bases. The CDR3 covers 18 residues. V shed 1 base, J shed 3 bases, and the junction held 9 bases outside the gene matches. Germline V gives CDR1 SGHRS, CDR2 YFSETQ. For the CDR3, the DNA is TGCGCCAGCAGCTTGCGGTCGGGACAGGGGGCTCCGACAGATACGCAGTATTTT. It is translated as CASSLRSGQGAPTDTQYF.

The chain couples TRBV29-1 to TRBJ2-5, with TRBD1 matching over 7 bases. Looked up from germline, CDR1 is SQVTM and CDR2 is ANQGSEA. V shed 4 bases, J shed 2 bases, and the junction held 7 bases outside the gene matches. The CDR3 is 14 amino acids. The DNA of the CDR3 is TGCAGCGTTGTCCCGGGACAGAGACAAGAGACCCAGTACTTC. Its protein is CSVVPGQRQETQYF.

The V and J genes are TRBV20-1 and TRBJ1-2; D not resolved. CDR1 is DFQATT, CDR2 SNEGSKA, per germline (reference sequence). Trimming shortened V by 6 bases and J by 0 bases, and 17 bases separated the two germline ends. The CDR3 consists of 15 residues. The CDR3 DNA reads TGCAGTGCCCCACGGAGTCAGGAAGCTAACTATGGCTACACCTTC. Translation gives CSAPRSQEANYGYTF.

In this sample, this clonotype turned up a few times. The rearrangement joins TRBV9 to TRBJ2-7; TRBD2 agrees at 12 bases. The CDR3 sequence is 13 residues long. Losses at the gene ends were 4 bases for V and 7 bases for J; bases not matched to a gene: 3. Germline V gene lookup returns CDR1 SGDLS and CDR2 YYNGEE. CDR3 bases: TGTGCCAGCAGCTTCGGACTAGCGGGAGAGCAGTACTTC. The encoded protein is CASSFGLAGEQYF.

This clonotype was seen a few times. The chain employs TRBV11-2 and TRBJ2-7; D is undetermined. Germline loops: CDR1 SGHAT, CDR2 FQNNGV. The germline V and J ends were trimmed by 2 bases and 3 bases, with 11 bases remaining between them. This CDR3 region has 14 residues. The CDR3 protein is CASSLFPPVYEQYF. The DNA of the CDR3 is TGTGCCAGCAGCTTATTCCCCCCTGTCTACGAGCAGTACTTC.

This sequence joins TRBV6-2 or TRBV6-3 and TRBJ2-7; no clear D. Germline V gene data show CDR1 as MNHEY and CDR2 as SVGEGT. Trimming took 4 bases from V and 0 from J, leaving 13 bases between them. This CDR3 is built from 15 residues. The CDR3 DNA sequence: TGTGCCAGCAGTTCCCTCGGCGGCGCCTCCTACGAGCAGTACGTC. Translation gives CASSSLGGASYEQYV.

This chain uses TRBV7-9 with TRBJ2-1; maybe TRBD1 (7 bases). CDR3 size: 15 residues. CDR1 is SEHNR, CDR2 FQNEAQ, per germline (reference sequence). With 5 bases removed from V and 0 bases from J, the gap between germline ends came to 11 bases. CDR3 sequence: CASSRQGGSYNEQFF. The DNA for the CDR3 is TGTGCCAGCAGCCGACAGGGAGGCTCCTACAATGAGCAGTTCTTC.

This clonotype was recorded many times. The chain combines TRBV29-1 with TRBJ2-4, with a tentative D call TRBD1 (5 bases). Germline lookup yields CDR1 SQVTM and CDR2 ANQGSEA. Trimming shortened V by 1 base and J by 3 bases, and 19 bases separated the two germline ends. This CDR3 is 17 amino acids long. The CDR3: CSVEVLGRVGVKNIQYF. DNA for the CDR3: TGCAGCGTTGAAGTCCTGGGCAGGGTGGGCGTCAAAAACATTCAGTACTTC.